This TCR beta chain is drawn from a study of blood T cell repertoires in COVID-19. For the study at large: Samples of COVID-19 (acute and convalescent) were obtained from the United States, Italy and Spain. The cDNA or gDNA used as material had been derived from T cells, B-cell-depleted T cells, or PBMCs.

The CDR3 is 13 residues long. The V segment lost 11 bases and the J segment 8 bases; nucleotides outside the gene matches: 9. The germline CDR1 and CDR2 sequences are MNHEY and SVGAGI. In the source study's methods: Counts of nucleated cells, estimated from reference gene primer amplification, were obtained. Some clones are missing from TCRdb's copy, which holds only in-frame ones; the method was immunoSEQ multiplex PCR. Clone size and V and J calls were adopted from that table, with D and trimming inferred from the DNA. The sample shows about 490,000 clones, 80% to 90% of them seen only once. Material: peripheral blood. This chain connects TRBV6-5 to TRBJ2-2, with 9 bases fitting TRBD1. This receptor was taken from a human donor in a cohort sampled during active COVID-19. The CDR3 region is CASTTGGQGELFF. For the CDR3, the DNA is TGTGCCTCGACGACAGGGGGACAGGGGGAGCTGTTTTTT.